The 28 T cell receptor beta chains presented below share a single source sample, sequenced in a study of shared clonotypes between healthy human individuals. Clones were read by immunoSEQ multiplex PCR, and TCRdb kept only the in-frame ones, dropping some. Of under 2.5 million clones in the sample, about nine tenths were seen once. Sequenced sample: naive CD4+ T cells from PBMCs. Subset described: CD45RA+ positively selected. These receptors all stem from a man between 18 and 35 years old in good health. Some clones in this sample may be carry-over from other donors' samples.

The chain uses TRBV30 and TRBJ2-5, with 7 bases lining up with TRBD1. V dropped 2 bases and J dropped 1; count of bases not matched to a gene: 7. Looked up from germline, CDR1 is GTSNPN and CDR2 is SVGIG (reference sequence). The CDR3 totals 15 residues. CDR3 sequence reads: CAWSFGQAPQETQYF. In DNA, the CDR3 is TGTGCCTGGAGTTTTGGACAGGCGCCCCAAGAGACCCAGTACTTC.

The chain employs TRBV15 and TRBJ1-6, with D possibly being TRBD1 (6 bases). Germline CDR1 is LNHNV and CDR2 is YYDKDF (reference sequence). CDR3 length: 17 amino acids. Trimming shortened V by 0 bases and J by 7 bases, and 16 bases separated the two germline ends. The CDR3 spells CATSRDRGAGTNSPLHF. The DNA of the CDR3 is TGTGCCACCAGCAGAGACCGTGGAGCAGGGACAAATTCACCCCTCCACTTT.

This rearrangement joins TRBV28 to TRBJ1-2; 7 bases agree with TRBD1. Germline loops: CDR1 MDHEN, CDR2 SYDVKM. V lost 11 bases and J lost 7; bases outside the gene matches: 16. The CDR3 has 14 residues. The CDR3 sequence is CAAEQGGLSGGYTF. CDR3 coding DNA: TGTGCCGCCGAGCAAGGGGGCCTCTCGGGTGGCTACACCTTC.

The chain is built from TRBV28 and TRBJ2-5; D possibly corresponds to TRBD2 (6 bases). Germline CDR1 reads MDHEN; CDR2 reads SYDVKM. The CDR3 consists of 13 residues. The ends were cut back, 5 bases at V and 0 bases at J, with 7 bases in the middle. The CDR3 nucleotides are TGTGCCAGCAGTCGGGGGTACCAAGAGACCCAGTACTTC. Translated: CASSRGYQETQYF. Looking up the rest from reference TRBV28 and TRBJ2-5 gives the full variable domain: DVKVTQSSRYLVKRTGEKVFLECVQDMDHENMFWYRQDPGLGLRLIYFSYDVKMKEKGDIPEGYSVSREKKERFSLILESASTNQTSMYLCASSRGYQETQYFGPGTRLLVL.

V and J are TRBV5-4 and TRBJ1-1; D may be TRBD1 (6 bases). Germline V gene data show CDR1 as SGHNT and CDR2 as YYREEE (reference sequence). V was pared by 3 bases and J by 1 base, with 10 bases between. This CDR3 contains 14 residues. The CDR3 nucleotides read TGTGCCAGCAGCTCCTGGACAGCGAACACTGAAGCTTTCTTT. As protein: CASSSWTANTEAFF. Using reference TRBV5-4 and TRBJ1-1 for the parts outside the CDR3, the full variable domain is ETGVTQSPTHLIKTRGQQVTLRCSSQSGHNTVSWYQQALGQGPQFIFQYYREEENGRGNFPPRFSGLQFPNYSSELNVNALELDDSALYLCASSSWTANTEAFFGQGTRLTVV.

This chain connects TRBV11-2 to TRBJ2-2; D gene unclear. This CDR3 is 13 amino acids long. Germline V gives CDR1 SGHAT, CDR2 FQNNGV. Trimming took off 4 bases at V and 8 bases at J, with 11 bases between the two ends. The CDR3 protein is CASSWAAAGELFF. Written as DNA, the CDR3 is TGTGCCAGCAGCTGGGCTGCTGCGGGGGAGCTGTTTTTT.

The chain is built from TRBV4-2 and TRBJ1-6; 9 positions match TRBD1. Germline V gene data show CDR1 as LGHNA and CDR2 as YNFKEQ. V lost 0 bases to trimming and J lost 7 bases; unmatched junction nucleotides: 13. The CDR3 has 19 amino acids. The CDR3 is CASSQDIQGRDRVNSPLHF. The CDR3, as DNA: TGTGCCAGCAGCCAAGATATCCAAGGCCGGGACAGGGTAAATTCACCCCTCCACTTT.

This chain connects TRBV4-3 to TRBJ1-3; 7 bases agree with TRBD1. V lost 4 bases, J lost 1 base, and 13 bases stayed unmatched. CDR1 and CDR2 (germline): LGHNA, YSLEER. CDR3 size: 18 residues. This CDR3 is CASSPRFVGGNSGNTIYF. The CDR3 coding sequence is TGCGCCAGCAGCCCCCGGTTTGTAGGGGGCAATTCTGGAAACACCATATATTTT.

The chain couples TRBV6-5 to TRBJ2-3; no clear D gene. The V and J ends lost 5 bases and 5 bases respectively, with 11 bases between them. The CDR3 totals 13 residues. Germline V gives CDR1 MNHEY, CDR2 SVGAGI. The CDR3 loop is CASSGLYGDTQYF. DNA for the CDR3: TGTGCCAGCAGTGGCCTCTATGGAGATACGCAGTATTTT.

This clone has a single count. The chain joins TRBV5-8 to TRBJ2-2, with 7 bases that match TRBD1. The CDR3 extends over 14 amino acids. Germline V gives CDR1 SGHTS, CDR2 YDEGEE. The V gene end was trimmed by 4 bases and the J gene end by 4 bases; junction bases not matched to a gene: 4. CDR3 nucleotide sequence: TGTGCCAGCAGCACCCGGGACAGCACCGGGGAGCTGTTTTTT. Residues: CASSTRDSTGELFF. The full variable domain, in which reference TRBV5-8 and TRBJ2-2 provide the parts outside the CDR3, is EAGVTQSPTHLIKTRGQQATLRCSPISGHTSVYWYQQALGLGLQFLLWYDEGEERNRGNFPPRFSGRQFPNYSSELNVNALELEDSALYLCASSTRDSTGELFFGEGSRLTVL.

This clone was seen once. Other DNA sequences in the sample encode the same CDR3. The genes are TRBV6-1 and TRBJ2-2; D possibly corresponds to TRBD1 (6 bases). This CDR3 has 15 amino acids. Germline loops: CDR1 MNHNS, CDR2 SASEGT. Trimming removed 4 bases at V and 2 bases at J, with 11 bases between. CDR3 sequence: CASSAGTLNTGELFF. In DNA form, the CDR3 reads TGTGCCAGCAGTGCCGGGACACTTAACACCGGGGAGCTGTTTTTT.

CDR3: CASSENRGGAAETQYF. Written as DNA, the CDR3 is TGTGCCAGCAGTGAAAATCGGGGCGGGGCAGCAGAGACCCAGTACTTC. This chain joins TRBV2 and TRBJ2-5; a weak D match, TRBD2 (6 bases). Looked up from germline, CDR1 is SNHLY and CDR2 is FYNNEI. Trimming took off 2 bases at V and 4 bases at J, with 17 bases between the two ends. The CDR3 is 16 amino acids.

This clone was seen a single time. The chain carries TRBV5-3 and TRBJ1-1; no definite D call. TRBV5-3 is assigned to the ORF class and has an uncertain function. Trimming removed 2 bases from V and 6 bases from J, with 29 bases in between. The CDR3 consists of 19 residues. The CDR3 reads CARSFRNSGGEVVLAEAFF. DNA for the CDR3: TGTGCCAGAAGCTTCCGTAACTCGGGAGGTGAGGTGGTTTTAGCTGAAGCTTTCTTT.

This chain uses TRBV6-1 with TRBJ1-2; D remains ambiguous. Germline CDR1 is MNHNS and CDR2 is SASEGT. The germline V and J ends were trimmed by 2 bases and 4 bases, with 14 bases remaining between them. The CDR3 covers 15 residues. The CDR3 loop reads CASSELGGVSYGYTF. The DNA of the CDR3 is TGTGCCAGCAGTGAACTTGGCGGGGTTTCCTATGGCTACACCTTC.

Worth noting for this clone: Other DNA sequences in the same sample also yield this CDR3. The V gene is TRBV6-1, the J gene TRBJ2-7; TRBD1 might be the D (6 bases). Germline CDR1 MNHNS, CDR2 SASEGT. CDR3 length: 12 residues. The V gene lost 1 base and the J gene lost 6 bases, with 7 bases spanning the gap. The CDR3 DNA sequence: TGTGCCAGCAGTGAAGTGGGGGCCGAGCAGTACTTC. It specifies CASSEVGAEQYF.

The V call is TRBV27, the J call TRBJ2-2; tentatively, D is TRBD2 (5 bases). V was clipped by 2 bases and J by 6 bases, with 10 bases between them. CDR1 is MNHEY, CDR2 SMNVEV, per germline (reference sequence). The length of the CDR3 is 14 residues. The CDR3 sequence is CASSLTAGPGELFF. The CDR3 DNA follows: TGTGCCAGCAGTTTAACTGCGGGCCCCGGGGAGCTGTTTTTT.

The chain carries TRBV7-3 and TRBJ2-7, with D tentatively TRBD2 (6 bases). V was clipped by 1 base and J by 3 bases, with 13 bases between them. The germline V gene encodes CDR1 SGHTA and CDR2 FQGTGA. This CDR3 spans 15 amino acids. The CDR3 loop reads CASSLNGGNIYEQYF. In nucleotides, the CDR3 is TGTGCCAGCAGCTTAAACGGGGGAAATATCTACGAGCAGTACTTC.

V usage is TRBV5-5 and J usage is TRBJ1-5; maybe TRBD1 (5 bases). Trimming took 1 base from V and 6 from J, leaving 14 bases between them. The CDR3 has 15 residues. Germline lookup yields CDR1 SGHKS and CDR2 YYEKEE (reference sequence). The CDR3: CASSLQGGITQPQHF. The CDR3 DNA follows: TGTGCCAGCAGCTTGCAGGGTGGGATTACTCAGCCCCAGCATTTT.

V usage is TRBV10-3 and J usage is TRBJ1-2; D is uncertain. The CDR3 spans 15 residues. Trimming took 4 bases from V and 1 from J, leaving 13 bases between them. CDR1 and CDR2 (germline): ENHRY, SYGVKD. The CDR3 sequence: CAISVPGGRNYGYTF. DNA of the CDR3: TGTGCCATCAGTGTGCCGGGAGGGCGTAACTATGGCTACACCTTC.

V gene TRBV28 combines with J gene TRBJ2-7; possible D gene TRBD2, 5 bases. Germline lookup yields CDR1 MDHEN and CDR2 SYDVKM. The length of the CDR3 is 15 residues. V lost 5 bases and J 2 bases, leaving 16 bases between the germline ends. Written as DNA, the CDR3 is TGTGCCAGCAGTAACGCCGGGATTCTAACCTACGAGCAGTACTTC. It encodes CASSNAGILTYEQYF.

The chain uses TRBV7-9 and TRBJ1-1, with D unclear. V was pared by 2 bases and J by 10 bases, with 14 bases between. Germline values: CDR1 SEHNR, CDR2 FQNEAQ (reference sequence). CDR3 length: 13 residues. The CDR3 here is CASSLNFGVRAFF. The CDR3 DNA follows: TGTGCCAGCAGCTTAAATTTTGGAGTTAGAGCTTTCTTT.

The chain combines TRBV7-6 with TRBJ1-3; TRBD1 is a possible D gene (6 bases). Trimming removed 6 bases from V and 5 bases from J, with 14 bases in between. Germline V gene sequence: CDR1 SGHVS, CDR2 FNYEAQ. This CDR3 comprises 14 residues. The CDR3, as DNA: TGTGCCAGCAGTTCACAGGGTGGGAGAAACACCATATATTTT. Its translation is CASSSQGGRNTIYF.

V usage is TRBV5-1 and J usage is TRBJ1-4; 11 bases agree with TRBD1. In germline, CDR1 is SGHRS, CDR2 YFSETQ. Unmatched junction bases numbered 3, after V lost 3 bases and J lost 8 bases. This CDR3 contains 14 residues. CDR3 coding DNA: TGCGCCAGCAGCTGGACAGGGGGCGAAGAAAAACTGTTTTTT. This sequence encodes CASSWTGGEEKLFF.

This chain uses TRBV18 with TRBJ2-7, with a possible D match to TRBD2 (5 bases). Germline CDR1 KGHSH, CDR2 LQKENI. This CDR3 spans 15 amino acids. Deletions cut 2 bases from V and 3 bases from J, with 14 bases between. The CDR3 nucleotides read TGTGCCAGCTCACCAGACGGGAATAAATACTACGAGCAGTACTTC. Its translation: CASSPDGNKYYEQYF.

J is TRBJ2-3 and V is TRBV5-6; D possibly corresponds to TRBD1 (7 bases). The V end lost 0 bases, the J end lost 7 bases, and 15 bases lay between the germline ends. The length of the CDR3 is 15 residues. Germline loops: CDR1 SGHDT, CDR2 YYEEEE. The CDR3 nucleotides are TGTGCCAGCAGCTTGGTGGAGGGGGCACACCATACGCAGTATTTT. It is translated as CASSLVEGAHHTQYF. Drawing the rest from reference TRBV5-6 and TRBJ2-3, the complete variable domain is DAGVTQSPTHLIKTRGQQVTLRCSPKSGHDTVSWYQQALGQGPQFIFQYYEEEERQRGNFPDRFSGHQFPNYSSELNVNALLLGDSALYLCASSLVEGAHHTQYFGPGTRLTVL.

On this clone itself: The same CDR3 can be traced to other DNA sequences in this sample. The rearrangement uses TRBV30 and TRBJ2-2; D possibly corresponds to TRBD1 (6 bases). Trimming stripped 3 bases from V and 5 bases from J, with 10 bases between. The germline CDR1 and CDR2 sequences are GTSNPN and SVGIG (reference sequence). The CDR3 consists of 13 residues. The CDR3 DNA reads TGTGCCTGGAGCGCCAGGGGAACCGGGGAGCTGTTTTTT. Amino acid sequence: CAWSARGTGELFF.

The CDR3 DNA sequence: TGTGCCAGCTCACTCTTCTCTGGACAGGCGGGCTCCTACAATGAGCAGTTCTTC. Encoded protein: CASSLFSGQAGSYNEQFF. The chain uses TRBV18 and TRBJ2-1; TRBD1 matches at 7 bases. V shed 4 bases, J shed 0 bases, and the junction held 12 bases outside the gene matches. The CDR3 is made up of 18 amino acids. CDR1 and CDR2 from the germline V gene are KGHSH and LQKENI. Filled out from reference TRBV18 and TRBJ2-1, the complete variable domain reads NAGVMQNPRHLVRRRGQEARLRCSPMKGHSHVYWYRQLPEEGLKFMVYLQKENIIDESGMPKERFSAEFPKEGPSILRIQQVVRGDSAAYFCASSLFSGQAGSYNEQFFGPGTRLTVL.

This clone was observed once. As DNA, the CDR3 is TGTGCCACCAGCAGAGATCCAGGCAGACTGAACACTGAAGCTTTCTTT. Its protein product is CATSRDPGRLNTEAFF. J is TRBJ1-1 and V is TRBV15; D is ambiguous. Germline loops: CDR1 LNHNV, CDR2 YYDKDF (reference sequence). The V end was cut by 0 bases, the J end by 0 bases, with 11 bases between. This CDR3 spans 16 amino acids.